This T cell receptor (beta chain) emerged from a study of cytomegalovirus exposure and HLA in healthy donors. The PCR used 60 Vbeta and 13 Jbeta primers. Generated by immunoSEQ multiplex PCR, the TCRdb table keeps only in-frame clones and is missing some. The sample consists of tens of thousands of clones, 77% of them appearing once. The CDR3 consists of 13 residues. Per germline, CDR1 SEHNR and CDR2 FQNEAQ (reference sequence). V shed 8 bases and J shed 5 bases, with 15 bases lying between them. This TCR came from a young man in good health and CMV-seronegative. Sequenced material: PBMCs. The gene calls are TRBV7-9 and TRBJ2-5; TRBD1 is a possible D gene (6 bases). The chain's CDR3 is CASGNRARETQYF. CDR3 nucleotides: TGTGCCAGCGGGAACAGGGCCCGGGAGACCCAGTACTTC.